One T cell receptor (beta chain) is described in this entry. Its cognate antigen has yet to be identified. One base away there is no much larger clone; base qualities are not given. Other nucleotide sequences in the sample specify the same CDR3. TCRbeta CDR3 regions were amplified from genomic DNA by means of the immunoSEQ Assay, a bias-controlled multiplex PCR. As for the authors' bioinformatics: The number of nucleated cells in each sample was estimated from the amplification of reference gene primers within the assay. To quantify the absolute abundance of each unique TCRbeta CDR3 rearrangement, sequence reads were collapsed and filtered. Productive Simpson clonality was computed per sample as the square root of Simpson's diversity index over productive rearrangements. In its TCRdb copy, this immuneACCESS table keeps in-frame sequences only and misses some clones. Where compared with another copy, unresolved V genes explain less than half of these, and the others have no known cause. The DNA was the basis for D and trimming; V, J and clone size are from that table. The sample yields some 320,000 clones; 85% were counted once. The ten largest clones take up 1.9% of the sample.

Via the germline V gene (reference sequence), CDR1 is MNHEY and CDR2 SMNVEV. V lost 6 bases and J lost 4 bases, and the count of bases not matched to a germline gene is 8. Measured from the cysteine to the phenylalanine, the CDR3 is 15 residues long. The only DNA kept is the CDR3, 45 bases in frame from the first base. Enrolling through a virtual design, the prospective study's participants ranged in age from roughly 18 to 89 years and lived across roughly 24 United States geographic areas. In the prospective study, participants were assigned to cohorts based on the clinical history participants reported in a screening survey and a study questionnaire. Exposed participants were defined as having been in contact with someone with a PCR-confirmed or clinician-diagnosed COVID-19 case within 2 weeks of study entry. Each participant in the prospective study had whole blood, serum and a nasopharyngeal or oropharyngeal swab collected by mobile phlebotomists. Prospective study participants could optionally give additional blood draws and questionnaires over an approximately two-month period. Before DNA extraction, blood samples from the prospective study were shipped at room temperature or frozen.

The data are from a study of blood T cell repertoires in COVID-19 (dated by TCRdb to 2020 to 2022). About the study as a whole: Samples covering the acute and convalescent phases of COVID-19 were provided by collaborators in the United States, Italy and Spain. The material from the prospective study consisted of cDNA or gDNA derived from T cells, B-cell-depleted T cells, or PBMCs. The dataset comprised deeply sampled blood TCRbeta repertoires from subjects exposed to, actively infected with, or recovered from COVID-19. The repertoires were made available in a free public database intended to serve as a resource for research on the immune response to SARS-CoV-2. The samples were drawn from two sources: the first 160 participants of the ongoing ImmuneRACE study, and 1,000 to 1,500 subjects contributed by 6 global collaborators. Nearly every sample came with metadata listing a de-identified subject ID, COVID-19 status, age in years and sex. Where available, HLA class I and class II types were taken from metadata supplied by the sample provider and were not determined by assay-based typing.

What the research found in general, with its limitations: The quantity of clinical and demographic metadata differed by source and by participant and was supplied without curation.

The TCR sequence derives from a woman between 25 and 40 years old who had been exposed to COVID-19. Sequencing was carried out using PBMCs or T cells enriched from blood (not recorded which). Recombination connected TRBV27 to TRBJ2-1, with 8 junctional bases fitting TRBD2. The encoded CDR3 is CASSGTSGSYNEQFF. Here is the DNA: TGTGCCAGCAGCGGAACTAGCGGTTCATACAATGAGCAGTTCTTC.